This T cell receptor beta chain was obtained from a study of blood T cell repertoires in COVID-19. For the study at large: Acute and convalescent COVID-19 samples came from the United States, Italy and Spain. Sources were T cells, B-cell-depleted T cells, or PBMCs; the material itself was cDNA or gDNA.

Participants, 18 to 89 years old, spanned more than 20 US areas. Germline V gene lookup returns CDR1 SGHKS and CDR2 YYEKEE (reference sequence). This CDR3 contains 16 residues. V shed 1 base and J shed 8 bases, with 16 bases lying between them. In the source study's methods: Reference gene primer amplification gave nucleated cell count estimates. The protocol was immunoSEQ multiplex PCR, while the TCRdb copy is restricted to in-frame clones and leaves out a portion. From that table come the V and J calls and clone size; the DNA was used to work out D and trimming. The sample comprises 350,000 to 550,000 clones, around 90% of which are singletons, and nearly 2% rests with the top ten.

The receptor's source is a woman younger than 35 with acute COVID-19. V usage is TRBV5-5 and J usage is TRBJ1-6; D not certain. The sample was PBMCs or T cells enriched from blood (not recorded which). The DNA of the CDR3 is TGTGCCAGCAGCTTGTCCCACAGAGCGGGTGATTCACCCCTCCACTTT. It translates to CASSLSHRAGDSPLHF.